These T cell receptor beta chains were read from a single sample in a study of blood T cell repertoires in COVID-19. Sequenced by immunoSEQ multiplex PCR; TCRdb stores in-frame clones only, minus some. This repertoire shows about 60,000 clones, 70% to 90% found once; its top ten account for about 4.9%. Sequencing was done on a sample of peripheral blood. Receptors were obtained from a man in his 60s with acute or convalescent COVID-19. CDR3s include the opening cysteine and the closing phenylalanine or tryptophan. Each record gives: V gene, D gene, clone size, CDR3 protein. D genes are given only for firm matches. Where a row states a size, it is once, few, many or the class of an expanded clone; other rows omit it.

>TRBV7-2|NA|NA
CASSRGQSSGNTIYF
>TRBV5-1|TRBD1|NA
CASSSDRPQNTEAFF
>TRBV9|NA|NA
CASSVQVKNTEAFF
>TRBV5-1|TRBD1|NA
CASSAGTVNEAFF
>TRBV19|TRBD1|NA
CASSNPGQGSLSPQHF
>TRBV6-5|TRBD2|NA
CASRSDLAGGDEQFF
>TRBV28|TRBD1|NA
CASRRTGETPQHF
>TRBV3-1/TRBV3-2|TRBD2|NA
CASSQEVRSGRSETQYF
>TRBV6-5|TRBD2|NA
CASRLESGRTYEQYF
>TRBV5-1|TRBD2|few
CASSLIAGPTYEQYF
>TRBV9|NA|NA
CASSVSYNEQFF
>TRBV29-1|TRBD2|NA
CSVRASGPSSYNEQFF
>TRBV18|NA|few
CASSPSRNEQYF
>TRBV7-3|NA|NA
CASSLTQGGAPYEQYF
>TRBV15|TRBD2|once
CATSREESGSSYNEQFF
>TRBV11-2|TRBD2|NA
CASSLEVLAGEPLFNEQFF
>TRBV6-9|NA|NA
CASTPVEFNPVDEQFF
>TRBV6-5|TRBD2|NA
CASRPTSGSIEQFF
>TRBV29-1|TRBD2|NA
CSVEGLSSGSSYEQYF
>TRBV4-2|TRBD1|medium-sized
CASSQGPGGDEQFF
>TRBV5-4|NA|NA
CASSLREHTGELFF
>TRBV30|TRBD1|NA
CAWAGQGEITGELFF
>TRBV6-5|TRBD1|NA
CASSLNRGKETQYF
>TRBV28|NA|NA
CASSLGPAAIAYEQYF
>TRBV5-1|NA|NA
CASSQGQNNEQFF
>TRBV7-2|TRBD2|NA
CASSSVAGGPGTQYF
>TRBV7-3|TRBD2|NA
CASSPRGGVHEQYF
>TRBV6-1|NA|NA
CASSDASQGREAFF
>TRBV24-1|TRBD1|NA
CATSVELTGLLYVSNQPQHF
>TRBV2|TRBD1|NA
CASSEQGAPSYEQYF
>TRBV29-1|TRBD2|NA
CSVQTSGSVYEQYF
>TRBV2|TRBD2|NA
CASATSGGWFNNEQFF
>TRBV18|TRBD2|NA
CASSLGLADTGELFF
>TRBV18|NA|NA
CASSARTANTGELFF
>TRBV13|TRBD2|NA
CASSLEGRSQGLAGGHTQYF
>TRBV5-1|NA|NA
CASSLAWTGRHEQFF
>TRBV10-3|TRBD1|NA
CAIGKTGTAGGYGYTF
>TRBV5-4|NA|once
CASSLEAGYEQYF
>TRBV27|NA|NA
CASSSDRGKAESHEQYF
>TRBV9|NA|NA
CASSVTEDTIYF
>TRBV2|TRBD1|NA
CASSPDRATDTQYF
>TRBV30|TRBD1|NA
CAWSVAPRSTGAEQYF
>TRBV7-9|TRBD2|NA
CASSSPGLAGGLSYNEQFF
>TRBV24-1|NA|NA
CATSDPRVAADTQYF
>TRBV5-1|NA|NA
CASSLEGRAREKLFF
>TRBV14|TRBD1|NA
CASSLMTGGTSAFF
>TRBV5-4|TRBD1|NA
CASSSHRGQETQYF
>TRBV5-1|TRBD2|NA
CASRSTSGGDTQYF
>TRBV5-1|TRBD1|NA
CASSFWQGDNSPLHF
>TRBV5-5|TRBD2|NA
CASSLQLGLANEQFF
>TRBV28|NA|NA
CASSLGDNTIALRYTF
>TRBV7-9|NA|NA
CASSLGQRQEQEEAFF
>TRBV7-2|TRBD2|NA
CASSLEGAGVLREQYF
>TRBV10-3|TRBD1|NA
CAISRGGIGTVQEKLFF
>TRBV5-1|NA|NA
CASSLGPPRTTSTDTQYF